The clone carrying this TCR beta chain was observed many times. The antigen remains undetermined. Subjects with ophthalmopathy showed a Clinical Activity Score no lower than 3, a NOSPECS grade no lower than 4, and a duration shorter than 3 months. Exclusion of patients followed from uncontrolled infection, other autoimmune disease, pregnancy or lactation. The sample belongs to a study of T cells in Graves' hyperthyroidism and ophthalmopathy. Study as a whole: At initial diagnosis, before any treatment had begun, peripheral blood was obtained. Study conclusions and caveats: Most thyroid clonotypes expanded above 0.001 appeared in blood too.

It was RNA transcripts that yielded the amplified TCR beta CDR3 regions. A first-round RT-PCR of the TCR CDR3 used the HTBI primer set. Via MiXCR, TCRdb re-called the multiplex PCR reads, giving one row per CDR3 protein. The table shows about 600,000 distinct CDR3 sequences, with 14% occurring only once. The source material was blood. The sequence was obtained from a woman between 50 and 59 years old with Graves' ophthalmopathy.

The CDR3 DNA follows: TGTGCCAGCCAGCGAGGGATTTCCTACAATGAGCAGTTCTTC. Its translation is CASQRGISYNEQFF. The gene calls are TRBV7-9 and TRBJ2-1; D is perhaps TRBD2 (5 bases). This CDR3 has 14 amino acids. Germline lookup yields CDR1 SEHNR and CDR2 FQNEAQ (reference sequence). V lost 8 bases and J lost 1, with 12 bases in between.